Listed here are 7 T cell receptor beta chains from one sample, sequenced in a study of T-cell memory formation after mild COVID-19. Via MiXCR, TCRdb re-called the 5' RACE reads, giving one row per CDR3 protein. The top ten clones hold about 32% of a sample with over 30,000 distinct CDR3 sequences, about an eighth of them seen once. Specimen: PBMCs or a T cell subset sorted from them (not recorded which). These receptors came from a man between 18 and 29 years old who had mild COVID-19 (a few samples of this study predate the infection). Cell type and time point are not known.

This clonotype came up many times. The genes are TRBV21-1 and TRBJ2-7. TRBV21-1 is termed a pseudogene. The CDR3 has 11 amino acids. CDR3 amino acids: CASSKGHEQYV. In DNA, the CDR3 is TGTGCCAGCAGCAAAGGGCACGAGCAGTACGTC.

V and J are TRBV7-9 and TRBJ1-5; the match to TRBD1 covers 9 bases. J lost 4 bases, V lost 5 bases, and 3 bases had no gene match. The CDR3 totals 14 residues. Germline V CDR1 and CDR2: SEHNR, FQNEAQ (reference sequence). CDR3 bases: TGTGCCAGCAGCGCCGGGACAGGGAATCAGCCCCAGCATTTT. Protein: CASSAGTGNQPQHF.

The chain joins TRBV29-1 to TRBJ1-1, with D hard to call. Deletions cut 5 bases from V and 2 bases from J, with 12 bases between. Germline CDR1 is SQVTM and CDR2 is ANQGSEA. The CDR3 consists of 13 residues. The CDR3 spells CSVLFLVNTEAFF. The CDR3 nucleotides are TGCAGCGTTTTATTCCTTGTCAACACTGAAGCTTTCTTT.

The rearrangement uses TRBV7-9 and TRBJ2-1; 13 bases map to TRBD2. V lost 3 bases, J lost 8 bases, and 7 bases stayed unmatched. CDR1 is SEHNR and CDR2 is FQNEAQ in the germline V gene (reference sequence). There are 16 residues in the CDR3. The CDR3 sequence is CASSFGLAGVGDEQFF. DNA for the CDR3: TGTGCCAGCAGCTTTGGACTAGCGGGAGTGGGGGATGAGCAGTTCTTC.

In this sample, this clonotype turned up many times. Here the CDR3 DNA reads TGTGCCAGTACCCCGTATGCTGTGAACACTGAAGCTTTCTTT. Its translation is CASTPYAVNTEAFF. The rearrangement links TRBV19 to TRBJ1-1; D remains unclear. The V gene's germline CDR1 is LNHDA and CDR2 SQIVND (reference sequence). This CDR3 contains 14 residues. Deletions cut 7 bases from V and 0 bases from J, with 12 bases between.

This rearrangement joins TRBV5-6 to TRBJ2-1; D is unclear. CDR3 size: 12 residues. Looked up from germline, CDR1 is SGHDT and CDR2 is YYEEEE. Trimming removed 4 bases from V and 7 bases from J, with 9 bases in between. CDR3 DNA sequence: TGTGCCAGCAGCCCGGAAGCTAATGAGCAGTTCTTC. This encodes CASSPEANEQFF. Looking up the rest from reference TRBV5-6 and TRBJ2-1 gives the full variable domain: DAGVTQSPTHLIKTRGQQVTLRCSPKSGHDTVSWYQQALGQGPQFIFQYYEEEERQRGNFPDRFSGHQFPNYSSELNVNALLLGDSALYLCASSPEANEQFFGPGTRLTVL.

This clonotype was counted ten times or more. J is TRBJ1-2 and V is TRBV25-1, with 7 positions matching TRBD1. The length of the CDR3 is 13 residues. Trimming at V came to 6 bases and at J to 6 bases, leaving 7 bases not matched to a gene. CDR1 and CDR2 (germline): MGHDK, SYGVNS. CDR3 sequence (DNA): TGTGCCAGCAGCCTGACAGGGTCCGATGGCTACACCTTC. This codes for CASSLTGSDGYTF.